These 22 T cell receptor beta chains originate from one sample sequenced in a study of HIV-infected patients and healthy controls. No cell fractionation was done, so the repertoire covers all unsorted peripheral blood T cells. Reverse transcription used about 500 ng RNA and constant-region primers for alpha and beta. Using multiplexing indices, alpha and beta chain libraries were generated apart by chain-specific third strand synthesis. In TCRdb, the 5' RACE reads were re-called with MiXCR into one record per CDR3 protein. The data hold 17,000 or so distinct CDR3 sequences, with more than 8.5% observed a single time. Sequencing was done on a sample of blood. The receptors come from an adult in good health.

This clonotype is medium-sized. This chain joins TRBV3-1 and TRBJ2-1; D remains unclear. The CDR3 loop spans 15 amino acids. V was clipped by 0 bases and J by 0 bases, with 6 bases between them. From germline, CDR1 is LGHDT and CDR2 YNNKEL (reference sequence). CDR3 sequence reads: CASSQDLDSYNEQFF. DNA of the CDR3: TGTGCCAGCAGCCAAGATCTAGACTCCTACAATGAGCAGTTCTTC.

This clonotype was counted at least ten times. V is TRBV18 and J is TRBJ1-2; 10 bases map to TRBD1. The CDR3 runs to 17 residues. Germline V gene data show CDR1 as KGHSH and CDR2 as LQKENI. The V segment lost 4 bases and the J segment 2 bases; nucleotides outside the gene matches: 10. CDR3 residues: CASSLRTGTGENYGYTF. CDR3 in DNA: TGTGCCAGCTCACTCCGAACCGGGACAGGGGAAAACTATGGCTACACCTTC.

This clonotype was seen ten or more times. V and J are TRBV18 and TRBJ2-7; TRBD1 aligns across 11 bases. The V gene's germline CDR1 is KGHSH and CDR2 LQKENI. V shed 3 bases and J 3 bases; nucleotides not matched to a gene: 7. CDR3 length: 16 amino acids. Written as DNA, the CDR3 is TGTGCCAGCTCACCCACCGGACAGGGGGCGGACTACGAGCAGTACGTC. Amino acids: CASSPTGQGADYEQYV.

By its share, this clonotype is medium-sized. The chain carries TRBV2 and TRBJ2-4; 10 positions agree with TRBD1. CDR3 size: 15 residues. V gave up 6 bases and J gave up 8 bases; unmatched junction bases: 10. Germline CDR1 reads SNHLY; CDR2 reads FYNNEI. The CDR3 is CASSGQGGPIYIQYF. Here the CDR3 DNA reads TGTGCCAGCAGCGGACAGGGGGGTCCTATCTACATTCAGTACTTC.

This clonotype rates as medium-sized. CDR3 in amino acids: CASSSGSDTQYF. The CDR3 DNA reads TGTGCCAGCAGTTCTGGATCCGATACGCAGTATTTT. The rearrangement links TRBV6-2 or TRBV6-3 to TRBJ2-3; no clear D. Germline CDR1 is MNHEY and CDR2 is SVGEGT. The CDR3 spans 12 residues. The V end was cut by 4 bases, the J end by 6 bases, with 8 bases between.

This sequence joins TRBV19 and TRBJ1-1; possibly TRBD1 for D (5 bases). Germline CDR1 and CDR2: LNHDA and SQIVND (reference sequence). Trimming stripped 6 bases from V and 4 bases from J, with 18 bases between. This CDR3 has 15 residues. In DNA, the CDR3 is TGTGCCAGTAGCGGTCCAGGGAAGAAGACCACTGAAGCTTTCTTT. It is translated as CASSGPGKKTTEAFF.

There are many counts of this clonotype. The chain carries TRBV7-2 and TRBJ2-7; D not certain. CDR3 length: 11 residues. CDR1 and CDR2 from the germline V gene are SGHTA and FQGNSA. The V gene lost 1 base and the J gene lost 7 bases, with 5 bases spanning the gap. CDR3 DNA: TGTGCCAGCAGCTTAGTGGGGGAGCAGTACTTC. Its translation: CASSLVGEQYF.

At least ten counts were recorded for this clonotype. The rearrangement joins TRBV5-5 to TRBJ2-2, with D uncertain. The germline gives CDR1 SGHKS, CDR2 YYEKEE (reference sequence). Trimming removed 0 bases at V and 4 bases at J, with 7 bases between. The CDR3 loop spans 14 amino acids. The CDR3 is CASSLGLITGELFF. The CDR3 region has the DNA TGTGCCAGCAGCTTGGGACTGATCACCGGGGAGCTGTTTTTT.

This clonotype has at least ten counts. The chain couples TRBV29-1 to TRBJ1-1; D gene ambiguous. There are 11 residues in the CDR3. V gave up 1 base and J gave up 0 bases, with 0 bases separating them. CDR1 and CDR2 (germline): SQVTM, ANQGSEA. The CDR3 DNA follows: TGCAGCGTTGAAGTGAACACTGAAGCTTTCTTT. It codes for CSVEVNTEAFF.

V gene TRBV20-1 combines with J gene TRBJ2-1, with TRBD2 matching over 15 bases. The CDR3 has 15 amino acids. The ends lost 5 bases at V and 7 bases at J; junction bases unmatched: 6. Germline lookup yields CDR1 DFQATT and CDR2 SNEGSKA (reference sequence). The CDR3 sequence is CSAVDGTSGRNEQFF. The CDR3 DNA sequence: TGCAGTGCTGTTGACGGGACTAGCGGGAGGAATGAGCAGTTCTTC.

This clonotype was recorded at least ten times. The chain uses TRBV2 and TRBJ1-5; D gene ambiguous. This CDR3 comprises 13 residues. V was clipped by 3 bases and J by 3 bases, with 6 bases between them. Per the germline V gene, CDR1 is SNHLY and CDR2 is FYNNEI. As DNA, the CDR3 is TGTGCCAGCAGTGAGGGGTACAATCAGCCCCAGCATTTT. Translating gives CASSEGYNQPQHF.

A few counts support this clonotype. The rearrangement uses TRBV6-1 and TRBJ2-3; 10 positions match TRBD2. The CDR3 runs to 17 residues. Trimming removed 6 bases from V and 5 bases from J; junction bases left unmatched: 14. Per the germline V gene, CDR1 is MNHNS and CDR2 is SASEGT. The chain's CDR3 is CASSRRGLAGARDTQYF. DNA of the CDR3: TGTGCCAGCAGCCGCCGCGGCCTAGCGGGAGCCAGAGATACGCAGTATTTT.

This clonotype was recorded many times. The rearrangement uses TRBV12-3 or TRBV12-4 and TRBJ1-1; D gene unclear. Trimming cost V 5 bases and J 5 bases, with 12 bases left between them. CDR3 length equals 13 residues. For the CDR3, the DNA is TGTGCCAGCAGTCGACATAGTGGGACTGAAGCTTTCTTT. This sequence encodes CASSRHSGTEAFF.

This clonotype appeared many times. The chain employs TRBV2 and TRBJ2-7; TRBD2 aligns across 10 bases. V lost 7 bases and J lost 4; bases outside the gene matches: 13. The CDR3 is 16 residues long. Germline V CDR1 and CDR2: SNHLY, FYNNEI. In DNA, the CDR3 is TGTGCCAGCACCCCCGGAGCGGGAGGGCCCTCGTACGAGCAGTACTTC. It codes for CASTPGAGGPSYEQYF.

In its sample, this clonotype is medium-sized. This chain uses TRBV14 with TRBJ1-1; D call uncertain. CDR1 and CDR2 from the germline V gene are SGHDN and FVKESK. The V end lost 10 bases, the J end lost 0 bases, and 12 bases lay between the germline ends. There are 13 residues in the CDR3. The chain's CDR3 is CATTFGVNTEAFF. CDR3 coding DNA: TGTGCCACCACCTTTGGGGTGAACACTGAAGCTTTCTTT.

The V and J genes are TRBV19 and TRBJ1-5; 9 nucleotides agree with TRBD1. CDR1 is LNHDA, CDR2 SQIVND, per germline (reference sequence). The CDR3 is 14 residues long. With 6 bases clipped from V and 7 bases from J, the junction kept 7 bases outside the gene matches. CDR3 coding DNA: TGTGCCAGTAGCACACAGGGGGCGGGACAGCCCCAGCATTTT. This codes for CASSTQGAGQPQHF.

In this sample, this clonotype turned up many times. The rearrangement joins TRBV5-1 to TRBJ2-3, with D possibly being TRBD2 (5 bases). V was trimmed by 5 bases and J by 0 bases, leaving 22 bases between them. Germline-derived CDR1 and CDR2 are SGHRS and YFSETQ. The CDR3 extends over 18 amino acids. CDR3 in DNA: TGCGCCAGCAGTCCCAGCGGAAGACCGACTAAAAGCACAGATACGCAGTATTTT. Encoded protein: CASSPSGRPTKSTDTQYF.

This clonotype was counted at least ten times. V gene TRBV27 combines with J gene TRBJ1-5, with D possibly matching TRBD1 (6 bases). This CDR3 contains 14 residues. V was cut by 3 bases and J by 7 bases, with 13 bases left in between. Germline lookup yields CDR1 MNHEY and CDR2 SMNVEV (reference sequence). CDR3 nucleotides: TGTGCCAGCAGTTTGGCAGGACAGAACCAGCCCCAGCATTTT. Translated: CASSLAGQNQPQHF.

This clonotype was recorded many times. V is TRBV4-1 and J is TRBJ1-4; TRBD1 is a possible D gene (6 bases). The CDR3 extends over 17 amino acids. Germline V lookup: CDR1 MGHRA, CDR2 YSYEKL. The V end was cut by 1 base, the J end by 0 bases, with 12 bases between. CDR3 nucleotides: TGCGCCAGCAGCCAAGGACCACAGGGTTCAACTAATGAAAAACTGTTTTTT. Translating it yields CASSQGPQGSTNEKLFF.

This clonotype was seen at least ten times. CDR3 region: CASRGRIRETQYF. CDR3 bases: TGTGCCAGCAGAGGGCGGATCCGGGAGACCCAGTACTTC. The rearrangement links TRBV28 to TRBJ2-5, with D unclear. This CDR3 has 13 residues. The germline V gene encodes CDR1 MDHEN and CDR2 SYDVKM. The V end was cut by 6 bases, the J end by 5 bases, with 13 bases between.

This clonotype was counted ten times or more. The chain is built from TRBV27 and TRBJ1-1; D uncertain. This CDR3 has 16 amino acids. V lost 5 bases and J 0 bases, leaving 16 bases between the germline ends. Germline values: CDR1 MNHEY, CDR2 SMNVEV (reference sequence). The CDR3 region has the DNA TGTGCCAGCAGTCCCTCCCAAGGCATGATGAACACTGAAGCTTTCTTT. It encodes CASSPSQGMMNTEAFF.

This clonotype is labeled as medium-sized. The chain employs TRBV19 and TRBJ2-1, with no clear D. Germline V gene data show CDR1 as LNHDA and CDR2 as SQIVND (reference sequence). This CDR3 is built from 17 residues. Trimming pared 3 bases from V and 0 bases from J, leaving 15 bases between. CDR3 sequence reads: CASSMDHARSSYNEQFF. The DNA of the CDR3 is TGTGCCAGTAGTATGGACCACGCCCGGAGCTCCTACAATGAGCAGTTCTTC.